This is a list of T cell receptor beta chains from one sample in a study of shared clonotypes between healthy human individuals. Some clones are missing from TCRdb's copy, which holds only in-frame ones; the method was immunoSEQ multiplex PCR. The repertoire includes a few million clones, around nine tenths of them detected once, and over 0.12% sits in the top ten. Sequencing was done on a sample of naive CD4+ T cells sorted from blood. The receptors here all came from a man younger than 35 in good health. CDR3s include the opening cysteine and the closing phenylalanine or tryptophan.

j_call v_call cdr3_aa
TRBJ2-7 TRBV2 CASSVAGAGEQYF
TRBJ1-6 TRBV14 CASSQAFRDRAPDSPLHF
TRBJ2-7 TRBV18 CASSPGSGTYEQYF
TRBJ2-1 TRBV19 CASSRAIIPNNEQFF
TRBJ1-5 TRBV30 CAWSVRLGVSQPQHF
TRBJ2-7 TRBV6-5 CASQRPGAEQYF
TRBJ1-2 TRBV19 CASSILGNNGYTF
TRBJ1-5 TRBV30 CAWSTRGGALGSNQPQHF
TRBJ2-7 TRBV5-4 CASSLVAGVDEQYF
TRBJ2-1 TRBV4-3 CASSQDLLGSYNEQFF
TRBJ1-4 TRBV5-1 CASSLGDREEEKLFF
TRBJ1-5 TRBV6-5 CASSYSVGGNQPQHF
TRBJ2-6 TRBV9 CASSPMGSGANVLTF
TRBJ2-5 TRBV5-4 CASSLGREETQYF
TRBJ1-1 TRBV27 CASRLGASKAFF
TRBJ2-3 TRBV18 CASSHSRGPSTDTQYF
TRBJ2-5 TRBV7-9 CASSLVPRGQETQYF
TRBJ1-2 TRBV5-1 CASSLRPTGNMGGYTF
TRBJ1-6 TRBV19 CASSPTDNYNSPLHF
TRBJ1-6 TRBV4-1 CASSQGEGLFWSPLHF
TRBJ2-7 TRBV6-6 CASSLRTDSYEQYF
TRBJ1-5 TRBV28 CASSPHREGQPQHF
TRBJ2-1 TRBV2 CASSDTPPNEQFF